This T cell receptor beta chain is from a study of T cell repertoires in cytomegalovirus infection. Of note for this clonotype: Its matching antigen is unknown.

The CDR3 runs 15 residues. The trim removed 4 bases at V and 5 bases at J, leaving 5 bases unmatched. Germline CDR1 and CDR2: KGHDR and SFDVKD. TCRdb reprocessed the reads with MiXCR, giving one entry per CDR3 protein. Here the sample spans around 200,000 distinct CDR3 sequences, 35% to 40% being singletons. The study, taken as a whole, reports: CMV-specific TCR beta clonotypes restricted by HLA-C were the ones dominating the ex vivo response.

This receptor was obtained from a human donor in good health (CMV status not recorded). Some clones in this sample may be carry-over from other donors' samples. This sample comprised CD8+ T cells from cultured PBMCs, obtained from culture after CMV antigen stimulation. J is TRBJ2-5 and V is TRBV24-1; TRBD2 matches at 11 bases. CDR3 nucleotides: TGTGCCACCAGTGAACTAGCGGGAGTACGGGAGACCCAGTACTTC. Translation: CATSELAGVRETQYF.